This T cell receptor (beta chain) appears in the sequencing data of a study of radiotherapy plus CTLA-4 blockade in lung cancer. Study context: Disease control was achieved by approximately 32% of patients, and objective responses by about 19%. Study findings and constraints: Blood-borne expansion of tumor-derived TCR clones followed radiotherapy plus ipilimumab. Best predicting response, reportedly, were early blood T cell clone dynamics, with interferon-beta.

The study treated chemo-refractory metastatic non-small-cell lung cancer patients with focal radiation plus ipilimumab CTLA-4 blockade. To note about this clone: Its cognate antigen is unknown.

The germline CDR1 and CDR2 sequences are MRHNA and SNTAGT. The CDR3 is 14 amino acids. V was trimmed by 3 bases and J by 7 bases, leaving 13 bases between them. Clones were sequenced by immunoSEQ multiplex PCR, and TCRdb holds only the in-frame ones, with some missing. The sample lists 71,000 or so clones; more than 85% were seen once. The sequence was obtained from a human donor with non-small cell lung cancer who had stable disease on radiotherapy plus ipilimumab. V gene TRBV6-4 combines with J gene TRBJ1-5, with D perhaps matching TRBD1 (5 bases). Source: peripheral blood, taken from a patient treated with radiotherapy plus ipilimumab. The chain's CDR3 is CASSEFRGRQPQHF. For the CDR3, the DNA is TGTGCCAGCAGTGAATTTAGGGGTAGACAGCCCCAGCATTTT.